These 21 T cell receptor beta chains came from one sample sequenced in a study of T-cell reconstitution after alpha-beta-depleted transplantation in children. As it was prepared, the TCRbeta library received unique molecular identifiers. TCRdb fed the PCR reads into MiXCR, producing one record per CDR3 protein. The sample holds around 580,000 distinct CDR3 sequences, roughly 27% seen once. Sample: PBMCs, taken before TCRalphabeta/CD19-depleted stem cell transplant. These receptors originate from a boy under two years old with Wiskott-Aldrich syndrome, due to receive a stem cell transplant.

The chain has TRBV2 and TRBJ2-1; D not certain. V gave up 7 bases and J gave up 0 bases, with 13 bases separating them. The CDR3 spans 15 residues. CDR1 is SNHLY and CDR2 is FYNNEI in the germline V gene. The CDR3 coding sequence is TGTGCCAGCATGTTATTCGAAAGCTCCTACAATGAGCAGTTCTTC. Amino acid sequence: CASMLFESSYNEQFF. The full variable domain, in which reference TRBV2 and TRBJ2-1 provide the parts outside the CDR3, is EPEVTQTPSHQVTQMGQEVILRCVPISNHLYFYWYRQILGQKVEFLVSFYNNEISEKSEIFDDQFSVERPDGSNFTLKIRSTKLEDSAMYFCASMLFESSYNEQFFGPGTRLTVL.

Only a few counts were recorded for this clonotype. V usage is TRBV5-1 and J usage is TRBJ2-1, with a possible D match to TRBD2 (5 bases). The CDR3 length is 15 residues. Germline-derived CDR1 and CDR2 are SGHRS and YFSETQ. V lost 4 bases and J lost 4, with 15 bases in between. In nucleotides, the CDR3 is TGCGCCAGCAGCCCTCTAGCTGCCGCGTACAATGAGCAGTTCTTC. Translating gives CASSPLAAAYNEQFF.

The rearrangement links TRBV20-1 to TRBJ1-1; perhaps TRBD1 as D (6 bases). The CDR3 sequence is 14 residues long. In germline, CDR1 is DFQATT, CDR2 SNEGSKA (reference sequence). The germline V and J ends were trimmed by 6 bases and 1 base, with 15 bases remaining between them. The CDR3 DNA is TGCAGTGCCGGGGACATCATACCGAACACTGAAGCTTTCTTT. As protein: CSAGDIIPNTEAFF.

The chain is built from TRBV20-1 and TRBJ2-5; D is perhaps TRBD2 (5 bases). Germline V gene data show CDR1 as DFQATT and CDR2 as SNEGSKA (reference sequence). V was cut by 2 bases and J by 4 bases, with 11 bases left in between. The CDR3 totals 13 residues. In nucleotides, the CDR3 is TGCAGTGCTAGACGGGAAGTTGTAGAGACCCAGTACTTC. This sequence encodes CSARREVVETQYF.

This chain joins TRBV9 and TRBJ2-3; 8 bases line up with TRBD2. CDR1 and CDR2 from the germline V gene are SGDLS and YYNGEE. Losses at the gene ends were 3 bases for V and 2 bases for J; bases not matched to a gene: 17. The CDR3 is made up of 19 amino acids. The CDR3 region is CASSGLYNPSGPSTDTQYF. The CDR3 bases are TGTGCCAGCAGCGGACTCTACAACCCTAGCGGGCCGTCCACAGATACGCAGTATTTT.

A few counts support this clonotype. V gene TRBV5-1 combines with J gene TRBJ2-1; D is possibly TRBD2 (6 bases). This CDR3 contains 16 residues. The germline gives CDR1 SGHRS, CDR2 YFSETQ. V lost 1 base and J lost 4, with 15 bases in between. CDR3 protein: CASSLIGGAGYNEQFF. The DNA of the CDR3 is TGCGCCAGCAGCTTGATTGGCGGGGCAGGATACAATGAGCAGTTCTTC.

V and J are TRBV4-2 and TRBJ2-7; 10 positions agree with TRBD2. This CDR3 is 16 amino acids long. Unmatched junction bases numbered 7, after V lost 1 base and J lost 4 bases. The germline gives CDR1 LGHNA, CDR2 YNFKEQ. In DNA form, the CDR3 reads TGTGCCAGCAGCCAAGGCCCTAGCGGGAGTAAATACGAGCAGTACTTC. Protein product: CASSQGPSGSKYEQYF.

V usage is TRBV7-3 and J usage is TRBJ2-7; no firm D call. Deletions cut 5 bases from V and 5 bases from J, with 13 bases between. The CDR3 runs 13 residues. The germline CDR1 and CDR2 sequences are SGHTA and FQGTGA. This CDR3 is CASSQSGANEQYF. The CDR3 DNA reads TGTGCCAGCAGCCAAAGTGGAGCCAACGAGCAGTACTTC. The complete variable domain, with remaining parts taken from reference TRBV7-3 and TRBJ2-7, reads GAGVSQTPSNKVTEKGKYVELRCDPISGHTALYWYRQSLGQGPEFLIYFQGTGAADDSGLPNDRFFAVRPEGSVSTLKIQRTERGDSAVYLCASSQSGANEQYFGPGTRLTVT.

CDR3 sequence (DNA): TGTGCCAGCAGTCTCGGGAGAGCGAACAATGAGCAGTTCTTC. It encodes CASSLGRANNEQFF. V is TRBV27 and J is TRBJ2-1; weak D call: TRBD2 (6 bases). The CDR3 is 14 amino acids. Trimming shortened V by 5 bases and J by 5 bases, and 13 bases separated the two germline ends. Germline V lookup: CDR1 MNHEY, CDR2 SMNVEV (reference sequence).

This clonotype was seen only a few times. The V call is TRBV29-1, the J call TRBJ1-1; D gene unclear. CDR3 size: 12 residues. Trimming left V 1 base short and J 5 bases short, with 8 bases between. CDR1 SQVTM and CDR2 ANQGSEA come from the germline V gene. CDR3 protein: CSVEVGRTEAFF. The CDR3 bases are TGCAGCGTTGAAGTAGGACGGACTGAAGCTTTCTTT.

The table lists this clonotype with a few counts. CDR3 coding DNA: TGTGCCAGCAGTCCCCGTCAGGGCTATGAAAAACTGTTTTTT. Translating gives CASSPRQGYEKLFF. The rearrangement links TRBV12-3 or TRBV12-4 to TRBJ1-4; D may be TRBD1 (5 bases). The germline V and J ends were trimmed by 5 bases and 6 bases, with 13 bases remaining between them. The CDR3 spans 14 residues.

This clonotype appeared a few times. V and J are TRBV5-5 and TRBJ2-7; unclear D gene. The CDR3 is made up of 16 amino acids. Per the germline V gene, CDR1 is SGHKS and CDR2 is YYEKEE (reference sequence). Between the trimmed V and J ends, which lost 0 bases and 2 bases, there was a span of 15 bases. In DNA, the CDR3 is TGTGCCAGCAGCTTGGGGGTCAGATTCACTACCTACGAGCAGTACTTC. Translated: CASSLGVRFTTYEQYF.

The chain couples TRBV5-4 to TRBJ2-4, with 8 bases identical to TRBD2. Trimming removed 6 bases from V and 4 bases from J; junction bases left unmatched: 6. This CDR3 comprises 14 residues. In germline, CDR1 is SGHNT, CDR2 YYREEE (reference sequence). Here the CDR3 reads CASKRAGVKNIQYF. The CDR3 DNA reads as TGTGCCAGCAAGAGAGCGGGGGTGAAAAACATTCAGTACTTC.

This clonotype has more than one count but fewer than ten. V is TRBV7-8 and J is TRBJ1-2; a weak D match, TRBD1 (6 bases). The V and J ends lost 5 bases and 7 bases respectively, with 17 bases between them. This CDR3 region has 14 residues. Germline values: CDR1 SGHVS, CDR2 FQNEAQ. The CDR3 is CASSPYRESSGYTF. The CDR3 DNA sequence: TGTGCCAGCAGCCCCTACAGGGAAAGTTCTGGCTACACCTTC.

This clonotype was counted a few times. V usage is TRBV15 and J usage is TRBJ2-3, with TRBD2 identical over 9 bases. Looked up from germline, CDR1 is LNHNV and CDR2 is YYDKDF (reference sequence). The CDR3 sequence is 16 residues long. V shed 0 bases and J 1 base; nucleotides not matched to a gene: 2. CDR3 region: CATSREAGGGTDTQYF. In nucleotides, the CDR3 is TGTGCCACCAGCAGAGAAGCGGGAGGCGGCACAGATACGCAGTATTTT.

V is TRBV20-1 and J is TRBJ2-5; D gene ambiguous. The CDR3 is 11 amino acids. Trimming removed 6 bases at V and 4 bases at J, with 9 bases between. Germline V lookup: CDR1 DFQATT, CDR2 SNEGSKA (reference sequence). The CDR3 spells CSAVVTETQYF. Here the CDR3 DNA reads TGCAGTGCCGTAGTGACAGAGACCCAGTACTTC.

The chain couples TRBV29-1 to TRBJ2-7; weak D call: TRBD2 (6 bases). The length of the CDR3 is 11 residues. Trimming removed 4 bases at V and 6 bases at J, with 10 bases between. Germline assignment: CDR1 SQVTM and CDR2 ANQGSEA. The CDR3 bases are TGCAGCGTTGGGCAGGGAGGCGAGCAGTACTTC. This encodes CSVGQGGEQYF.

V and J are TRBV30 and TRBJ2-7, with a tentative D call TRBD2 (7 bases). Germline CDR1 and CDR2: GTSNPN and SVGIG (reference sequence). This CDR3 comprises 16 residues. Trimming stripped 0 bases from V and 4 bases from J, with 19 bases between. The CDR3 DNA sequence: TGTGCCTGGAGTGTGGGGGGGCGGCAGGGGAAATACGAGCAGTACTTC. It is translated as CAWSVGGRQGKYEQYF.

V is TRBV20-1 and J is TRBJ1-4; D is uncertain. With 3 bases removed from V and 2 bases from J, the gap between germline ends came to 7 bases. The CDR3 has 13 amino acids. Germline V gene sequence: CDR1 DFQATT, CDR2 SNEGSKA (reference sequence). CDR3 amino acids: CSASGTTNEKLFF. In nucleotides, the CDR3 is TGCAGTGCTAGTGGAACGACTAATGAAAAACTGTTTTTT.

The V gene is TRBV5-1, the J gene TRBJ2-1; TRBD2 might be the D (5 bases). This CDR3 is built from 14 residues. V was shortened by 1 base and J by 10 bases, with 15 bases between the two germline ends. Germline V CDR1 and CDR2: SGHRS, YFSETQ. CDR3 in amino acids: CASSLTSIGHEQFF. The CDR3 nucleotides are TGCGCCAGCAGCTTGACTAGTATTGGGCACGAGCAGTTCTTC.

The chain joins TRBV7-6 to TRBJ2-6, with D tentatively TRBD1 (7 bases). CDR1 is SGHVS and CDR2 is FNYEAQ in the germline V gene. Trimming pared 5 bases from V and 0 bases from J, leaving 14 bases between. The CDR3 loop spans 17 amino acids. CDR3 in amino acids: CASSRGRGNSGANVLTF. The CDR3 region has the DNA TGTGCCAGCAGCAGGGGGCGGGGAAACTCTGGGGCCAACGTCCTGACTTTC.